Given below is one T cell receptor (beta chain) in context. Its antigen remains unknown. The data were taken from a study of T cells after yellow fever vaccination. Whole-study results and caveats: Reappearance after the booster was seen for most primary-vaccination clones, at 95% to 97% CD4 and 88% CD8.

V lost 4 bases, J lost 3 bases, and 12 bases lay in between. Germline V CDR1 and CDR2: ENHRY, SYGVKD. There are 15 residues in the CDR3. TCRdb reprocessed the 5' RACE reads via MiXCR and lists one record per CDR3 protein. The table has hundreds of thousands of distinct CDR3 sequences, 4.1% seen once. The clonotype comes from a young man who received the YFV17D yellow fever vaccine. This sample comprised PBMCs, obtained 5 days after the yellow fever booster vaccination. This sequence joins TRBV10-3 and TRBJ2-2; D may correspond to TRBD1 or TRBD2 (5 bases each). The CDR3, as DNA: TGTGCCATCAGTGCCGGGACGACTTACACCGGGGAGCTGTTTTTT. It codes for CAISAGTTYTGELFF.